This paragraph reports one T cell receptor beta chain. Its recognized antigen is unknown. Per-base quality was not reported, and no clone a single base away is much larger than it. The time point label here, explained by the study, means: week 5, during vaccination. Each vaccine dose, consisting of 300 ug of a 20-mer mutant IDH1 peptide in Montanide, was administered subcutaneously with topical imiquimod. The donors had newly diagnosed IDH1-mutant astrocytomas of WHO grade 3 or 4 that showed loss of nuclear ATRX. The samples were drawn from NOA16, a multicentre, single-arm, open-label phase I trial in Germany that tested a mutant IDH1 peptide vaccine in humans for the first time. Genomic DNA for TCRB sequencing was extracted from EDTA blood using the DNeasy Blood and Tissue Kit. The library was built by means of the immunoSEQ multiplex PCR assay. The hsTCRB Kit was used according to the manufacturer's protocol to amplify rearranged TCR beta chain sequences. Sequencing of TCRB libraries was carried out on an Illumina MiSeq. The paper's processing steps were these. The proprietary platform of the kit vendor was used for demultiplexing, trimming and gene mapping. The immuneACCESS repertoire file appears here via TCRdb, limited to in-frame rearrangements. These files lack a portion of the clones; in checked studies, under half of the deficit traces to unresolved V genes, and the cause of the others is not known. From that table come the V and J calls and clone size; the DNA was used to work out D and trimming. The sample table lists about 42,000 clones, 80% to 90% of them with a count of one. Around 1.7% of the sample lies in the top ten.

Clipping removes 5 bases from V and 0 bases from J, with 10 as the unmatched junction base count. Inclusive of the bounding cysteine and phenylalanine, the CDR3 is 17 residues long. Only the CDR3 part of the read is kept: 51 bases, read in frame from the first base. As encoded in the germline V gene (reference sequence), CDR1 is SEHNR while CDR2 is FQNEAQ. The sample comes from a study of a mutant IDH1 vaccine in newly diagnosed glioma (dated by TCRdb to the early 2020s). In terms of the full investigation: Across visits V03 through V10, patients got a total of eight vaccinations, given in weeks 1, 3, 5, 7, 11, 15, 19 and 23. In the chemotherapy-containing groups, vaccination started alongside temozolomide cycles, whereas in patients who had radiotherapy alone it started 4-6 weeks after radiotherapy. The roughly 33 treated patients were approximately 60% male and roughly 40% female, with a mean age of approximately 38 years. Prior to enrollment, patients had been given standard therapy consisting of radiotherapy alone, temozolomide alone, or radiochemotherapy with temozolomide, with the combination given to most patients. Six visits were used for peripheral blood collection: V03 (baseline), V05, V07, V10, V12 and V13. For exploratory analyses, longitudinal TCRB deep sequencing was carried out in under 30 treated patients wherever samples were available.

Study-wide findings and limitations: It was noted by the authors that analyses of patient blood samples could not be reproduced owing to sample limitations. Across multiple MHC alleles, vaccine-induced immune responses were seen in approximately 93% of patients. Availability determined which PBMC samples were chosen for TCRB deep sequencing. Changes in the top peripheral T cell clonotypes picked up by TCRB sequencing did not appear to be linked to pseudoprogression.

This sequence uses TRBV7-9 and TRBJ2-4; a stretch of 7 junction bases matches TRBD1. The origin of this receptor is a man aged 35 to 55 with glioma. The sample was PBMCs, taken from a glioma patient whose treatment included an IDH1 peptide vaccine. The nucleotide sequence reads TGTGCCAGCAGCCCCCTACAGGGGACCTTAGCCAAAAACATTCAGTACTTC. It codes for CASSPLQGTLAKNIQYF.